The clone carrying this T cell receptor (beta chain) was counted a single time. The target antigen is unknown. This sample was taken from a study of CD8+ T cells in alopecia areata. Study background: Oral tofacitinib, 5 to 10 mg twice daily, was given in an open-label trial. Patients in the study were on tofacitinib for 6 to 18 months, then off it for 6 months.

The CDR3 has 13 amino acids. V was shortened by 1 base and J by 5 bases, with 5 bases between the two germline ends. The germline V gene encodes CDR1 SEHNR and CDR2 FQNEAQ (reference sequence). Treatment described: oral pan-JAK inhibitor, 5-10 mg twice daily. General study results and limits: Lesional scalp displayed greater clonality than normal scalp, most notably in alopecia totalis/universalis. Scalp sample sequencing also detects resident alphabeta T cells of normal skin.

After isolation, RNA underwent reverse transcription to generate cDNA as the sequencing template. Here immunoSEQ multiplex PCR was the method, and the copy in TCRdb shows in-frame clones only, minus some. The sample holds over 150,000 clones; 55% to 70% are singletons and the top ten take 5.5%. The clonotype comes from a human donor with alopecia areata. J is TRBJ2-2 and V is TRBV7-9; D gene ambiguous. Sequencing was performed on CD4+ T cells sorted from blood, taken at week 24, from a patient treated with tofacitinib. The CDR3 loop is CASSLVSTGELFF. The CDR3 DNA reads TGTGCCAGCAGCTTAGTGTCAACCGGGGAGCTGTTTTTT.